These 13 T cell receptor beta chains were all obtained from the same sample, sequenced in a study of blood T cell repertoires in COVID-19. Sequenced by immunoSEQ multiplex PCR; TCRdb stores in-frame clones only, minus some. The data show 100,000 to 150,000 clones, with roughly 90% seen just once and roughly 7.6% held by the top ten. Sequenced material: peripheral blood. Receptors were obtained from a man aged 50 to 59 with acute or convalescent COVID-19.

The chain combines TRBV27 with TRBJ1-5, with a possible D match to TRBD1 (5 bases). The V gene's germline CDR1 is MNHEY and CDR2 SMNVEV (reference sequence). V was cut by 2 bases and J by 2 bases, with 7 bases left in between. This CDR3 comprises 14 residues. CDR3: CASSLGGGNQPQHF. CDR3 DNA: TGTGCCAGCAGTTTAGGAGGGGGCAATCAGCCCCAGCATTTT.

V gene TRBV14 combines with J gene TRBJ2-3, with TRBD2 matching over 11 bases. Trimming cost V 4 bases and J 0 bases; bases outside gene matches: 9. This CDR3 has 18 residues. CDR1 and CDR2 from the germline V gene are SGHDN and FVKESK. The CDR3 DNA is TGTGCCAGCAGCCTACTAGCGGGAGTGGCCGCTAGCACAGATACGCAGTATTTT. It encodes CASSLLAGVAASTDTQYF.

The chain recombines TRBV5-1 with TRBJ2-5, with D unclear. Trimming took 2 bases from V and 2 from J, leaving 4 bases between them. The CDR3 length is 12 residues. The germline V gene encodes CDR1 SGHRS and CDR2 YFSETQ. DNA of the CDR3: TGCGCCAGCAGCTTTAGACAAGAGACCCAGTACTTC. Amino acids: CASSFRQETQYF. The full variable domain, completed using reference TRBV5-1 and TRBJ2-5, is KAGVTQTPRYLIKTRGQQVTLSCSPISGHRSVSWYQQTPGQGLQFLFEYFSETQRNKGNFPGRFSGRQFSNSRSEMNVSTLELGDSALYLCASSFRQETQYFGPGTRLLVL.

The gene calls are TRBV30 and TRBJ2-1; 12 nucleotides agree with TRBD2. With V trimmed by 2 bases and J by 7 bases, 0 bases remained unmatched. Germline CDR1 reads GTSNPN; CDR2 reads SVGIG (reference sequence). This CDR3 comprises 13 residues. The CDR3 here is CAWSLAGGNEQFF. In DNA form, the CDR3 reads TGTGCCTGGAGTCTAGCGGGAGGGAATGAGCAGTTCTTC.

The chain uses TRBV24-1 and TRBJ2-3, with 9 bases matching TRBD2. The CDR3 totals 17 residues. J was trimmed by 0 bases and V by 4 bases; bases with no gene match: 7. Looked up from germline, CDR1 is KGHDR and CDR2 is SFDVKD. CDR3 region: CATSEISGRSSTDTQYF. For the CDR3, the DNA is TGTGCCACCAGTGAGATAAGCGGGAGGTCAAGCACAGATACGCAGTATTTT.

The chain uses TRBV24-1 and TRBJ2-3; 13 bases agree with TRBD2. The CDR3 loop spans 20 amino acids. Germline V gene data show CDR1 as KGHDR and CDR2 as SFDVKD. After removal of 3 bases from V and 8 bases from J, the junction contained 19 bases not matched to a gene. The CDR3 protein is CATSDSRDTGLAGTSGTQYF. In DNA, the CDR3 is TGTGCCACCAGTGATAGCCGGGACACGGGACTAGCGGGAACCTCGGGTACGCAGTATTTT.

The chain employs TRBV5-1 and TRBJ2-2; 8 nucleotides match TRBD1. The germline CDR1 and CDR2 sequences are SGHRS and YFSETQ. V lost 4 bases, J lost 1 base, and 6 bases stayed unmatched. The CDR3 sequence is 16 residues long. CDR3 sequence (DNA): TGCGCCAGCAGCGCCGGGACAGGTCTGAACACCGGGGAGCTGTTTTTT. Its translation: CASSAGTGLNTGELFF.

The rearrangement links TRBV5-1 to TRBJ1-3; D perhaps matches TRBD1 (6 bases). The CDR3 contains 15 residues. Germline CDR1 and CDR2: SGHRS and YFSETQ. V lost 4 bases and J lost 2, with 13 bases in between. The CDR3 DNA is TGCGCCAGCAGCGCCATACAGGGAGCTGGAAACACCATATATTTT. Translation gives CASSAIQGAGNTIYF.

The CDR3 DNA is TGCGCCAGCAGGGAGGTCGGGGTAGGGCAAGAGACCCAGTACTTC. It translates to CASREVGVGQETQYF. The chain couples TRBV5-1 to TRBJ2-5; maybe TRBD2 (5 bases). The CDR3 covers 15 residues. Germline loops: CDR1 SGHRS, CDR2 YFSETQ. The germline V and J ends were trimmed by 5 bases and 2 bases, with 16 bases remaining between them.

The gene calls are TRBV4-2 and TRBJ2-1; D is unresolved. Between the trimmed V and J ends, which lost 3 bases and 5 bases, there was a span of 5 bases. The CDR3 is 12 amino acids. Looked up from germline, CDR1 is LGHNA and CDR2 is YNFKEQ. The CDR3 coding sequence is TGTGCCAGCAGCCAGGCAAACAATGAGCAGTTCTTC. Amino acids: CASSQANNEQFF.

V and J are TRBV19 and TRBJ2-1; no reliable D call. Trimming removed 6 bases at V and 0 bases at J, with 12 bases between. This CDR3 comprises 15 residues. From germline, CDR1 is LNHDA and CDR2 SQIVND (reference sequence). The CDR3 region has the DNA TGTGCCAGTAGCCCTACGGAGAGCTCCTACAATGAGCAGTTCTTC. This sequence encodes CASSPTESSYNEQFF.

The gene calls are TRBV9 and TRBJ2-1; 8 bases match TRBD1. V was pared by 0 bases and J by 5 bases, with 7 bases of the junction left unmatched. CDR1 SGDLS and CDR2 YYNGEE come from the germline V gene. The CDR3 loop spans 16 amino acids. For the CDR3, the DNA is TGTGCCAGCAGCGTAGGAAGGGCAGGGGGCCACAATGAGCAGTTCTTC. Translated, it gives CASSVGRAGGHNEQFF.

This clone was observed a single time. The rearrangement links TRBV5-6 to TRBJ1-2, with D perhaps TRBD1 (5 bases). Germline CDR1 SGHDT, CDR2 YYEEEE. V was trimmed by 0 bases and J by 6 bases, leaving 9 bases between them. This CDR3 spans 13 amino acids. In DNA, the CDR3 is TGTGCCAGCAGCTTGGGGCAGGGTAATGGCTACACCTTC. This gives the protein CASSLGQGNGYTF.